This T cell receptor (beta chain) derives from a study of regulatory T cells in long-lasting Graves disease. Unmatched junction bases numbered 10, after V lost 5 bases and J lost 2 bases. The CDR3 is 18 residues long. Arm-PCR with iRepertoire HTBI primers amplified the CDR3 regions for these TCR beta libraries. TCRdb itself ran the multiplex PCR reads through MiXCR, one entry per CDR3 protein. This table has around 450,000 distinct CDR3 sequences, about 15% appearing once. This clonotype was counted ten times or more. This sample's time point: newly diagnosed GD, antithyroid drugs for less than 3 months. Extracted PBMC RNA gave rise to the TCR library. Patients hailed from an endocrinology department in Xi'an, China. The sample also formed part of further work on T cells in Graves' hyperthyroidism and ophthalmopathy. That work adds: Diagnosis rested on symptoms, serum thyroxine and TRAb, thyroid ultrasound, and orbital computed tomography.

The sequencing used peripheral blood mononuclear cells (PBMCs), collected at new diagnosis, from a patient treated with antithyroid drugs. This receptor was identified in a woman aged 25 to 39 with Graves disease. This sequence joins TRBV12-3 or TRBV12-4 and TRBJ2-3; 13 nucleotides agree with TRBD2. The CDR3, as DNA: TGTGCCAGCAGTGCACGACCCACTAGCGGGAGGGCCACAGATACGCAGTATTTT. This sequence encodes CASSARPTSGRATDTQYF.